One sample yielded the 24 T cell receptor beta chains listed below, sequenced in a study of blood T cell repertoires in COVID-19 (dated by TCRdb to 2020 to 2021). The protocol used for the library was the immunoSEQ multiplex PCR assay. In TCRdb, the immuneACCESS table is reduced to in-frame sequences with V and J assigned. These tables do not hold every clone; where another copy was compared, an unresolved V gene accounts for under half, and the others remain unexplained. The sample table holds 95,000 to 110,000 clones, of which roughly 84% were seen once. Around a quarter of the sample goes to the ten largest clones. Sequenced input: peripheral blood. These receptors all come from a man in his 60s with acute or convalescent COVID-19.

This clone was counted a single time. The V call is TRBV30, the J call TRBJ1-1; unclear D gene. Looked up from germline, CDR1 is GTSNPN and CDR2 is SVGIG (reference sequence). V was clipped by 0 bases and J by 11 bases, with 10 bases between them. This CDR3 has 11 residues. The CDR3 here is CAWSVRSAAFF. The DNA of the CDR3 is TGTGCCTGGAGTGTAAGAAGCGCTGCTTTCTTT.

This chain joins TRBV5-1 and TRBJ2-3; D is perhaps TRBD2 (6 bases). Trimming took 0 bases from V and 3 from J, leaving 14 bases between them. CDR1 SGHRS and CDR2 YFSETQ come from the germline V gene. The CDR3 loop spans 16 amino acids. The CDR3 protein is CASSLGGNGATDTQYF. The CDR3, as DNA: TGCGCCAGCAGCTTGGGCGGGAACGGGGCAACAGATACGCAGTATTTT.

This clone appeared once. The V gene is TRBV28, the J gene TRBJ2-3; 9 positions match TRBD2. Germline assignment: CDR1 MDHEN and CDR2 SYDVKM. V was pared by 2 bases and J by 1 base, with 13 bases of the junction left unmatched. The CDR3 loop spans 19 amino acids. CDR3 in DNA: TGTGCCAGCAGTTTAGGATCCGGTAGCGGGAGAGGCGGCACAGATACGCAGTATTTT. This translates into CASSLGSGSGRGGTDTQYF.

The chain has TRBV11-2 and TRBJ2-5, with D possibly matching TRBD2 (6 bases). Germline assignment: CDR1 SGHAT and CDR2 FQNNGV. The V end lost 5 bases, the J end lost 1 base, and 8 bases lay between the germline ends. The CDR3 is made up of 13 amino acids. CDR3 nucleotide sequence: TGTGCCAGCAGCGGGACTCCCCAAGAGACCCAGTACTTC. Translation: CASSGTPQETQYF. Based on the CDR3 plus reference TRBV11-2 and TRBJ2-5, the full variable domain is EAGVAQSPRYKIIEKRQSVAFWCNPISGHATLYWYQQILGQGPKLLIQFQNNGVVDDSQLPKDRFSAERLKGVDSTLKIQPAKLEDSAVYLCASSGTPQETQYFGPGTRLLVL.

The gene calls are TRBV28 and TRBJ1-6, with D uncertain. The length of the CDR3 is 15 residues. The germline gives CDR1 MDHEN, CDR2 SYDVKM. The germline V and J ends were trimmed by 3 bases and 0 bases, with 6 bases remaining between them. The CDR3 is CASSFYSSYNSPLHF. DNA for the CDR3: TGTGCCAGCAGTTTCTATAGCTCCTATAATTCACCCCTCCACTTT.

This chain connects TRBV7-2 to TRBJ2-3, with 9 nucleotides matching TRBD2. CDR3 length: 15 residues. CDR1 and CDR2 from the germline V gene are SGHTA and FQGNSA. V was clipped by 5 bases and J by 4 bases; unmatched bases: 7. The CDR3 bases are TGTGCCAGCAGCAATAGCGGGAGAGGGCCAGATACGCAGTATTTT. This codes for CASSNSGRGPDTQYF.

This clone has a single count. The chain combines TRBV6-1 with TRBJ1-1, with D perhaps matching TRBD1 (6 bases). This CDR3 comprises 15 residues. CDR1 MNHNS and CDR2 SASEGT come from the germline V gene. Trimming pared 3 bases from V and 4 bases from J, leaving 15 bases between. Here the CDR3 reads CASSEVLGGGTEAFF. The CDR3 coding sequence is TGTGCCAGCAGTGAGGTTCTAGGGGGGGGCACTGAAGCTTTCTTT.

The CDR3 DNA sequence: TGCGCCAGCGAAACAGGATTCTCCTACAATGAGCAGTTCTTC. Its protein product is CASETGFSYNEQFF. The chain joins TRBV5-1 to TRBJ2-1; TRBD1 might be the D (5 bases). CDR3 size: 14 residues. Germline lookup yields CDR1 SGHRS and CDR2 YFSETQ. The V and J ends lost 7 bases and 0 bases respectively, with 11 bases between them.

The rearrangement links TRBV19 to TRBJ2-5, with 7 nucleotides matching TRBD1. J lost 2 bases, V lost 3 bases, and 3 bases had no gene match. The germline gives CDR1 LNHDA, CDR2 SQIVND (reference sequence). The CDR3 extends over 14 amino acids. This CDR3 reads CASSMGQIQETQYF. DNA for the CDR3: TGTGCCAGTAGTATGGGACAGATACAAGAGACCCAGTACTTC.

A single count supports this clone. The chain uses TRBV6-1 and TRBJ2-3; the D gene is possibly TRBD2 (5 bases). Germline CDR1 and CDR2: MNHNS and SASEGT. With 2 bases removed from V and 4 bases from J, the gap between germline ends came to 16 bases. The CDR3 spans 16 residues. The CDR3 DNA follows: TGTGCCAGCAGTGAACACGGACTCTTAGGGCCAGATACGCAGTATTTT. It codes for CASSEHGLLGPDTQYF.

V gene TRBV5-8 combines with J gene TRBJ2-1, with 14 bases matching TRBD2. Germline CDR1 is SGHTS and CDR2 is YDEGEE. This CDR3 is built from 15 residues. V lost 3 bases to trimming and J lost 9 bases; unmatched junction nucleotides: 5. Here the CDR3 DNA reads TGTGCCAGCAGCTCGGGACTAGCGGGAGTAAGTGAGCAGTTCTTC. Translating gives CASSSGLAGVSEQFF.

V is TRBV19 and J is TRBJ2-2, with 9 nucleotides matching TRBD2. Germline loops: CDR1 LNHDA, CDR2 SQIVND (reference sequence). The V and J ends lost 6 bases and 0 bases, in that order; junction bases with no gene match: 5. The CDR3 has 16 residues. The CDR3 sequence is CASRRTSAPNTGELFF. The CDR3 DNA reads TGTGCCAGTAGGCGGACTAGCGCCCCGAACACCGGGGAGCTGTTTTTT.

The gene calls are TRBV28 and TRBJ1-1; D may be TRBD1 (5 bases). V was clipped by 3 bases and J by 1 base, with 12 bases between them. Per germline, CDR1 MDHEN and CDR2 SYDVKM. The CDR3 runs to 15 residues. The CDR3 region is CASSLAGRPNTEAFF. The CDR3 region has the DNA TGTGCCAGCAGTTTGGCGGGACGCCCGAACACTGAAGCTTTCTTT.

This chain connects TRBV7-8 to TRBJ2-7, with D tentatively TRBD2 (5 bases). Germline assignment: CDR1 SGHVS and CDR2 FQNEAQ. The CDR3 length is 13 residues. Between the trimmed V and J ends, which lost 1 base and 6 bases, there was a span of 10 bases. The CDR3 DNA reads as TGTGCCAGCAGCTTAGTGCCGGGGAGCGAGCAGTACTTC. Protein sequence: CASSLVPGSEQYF.

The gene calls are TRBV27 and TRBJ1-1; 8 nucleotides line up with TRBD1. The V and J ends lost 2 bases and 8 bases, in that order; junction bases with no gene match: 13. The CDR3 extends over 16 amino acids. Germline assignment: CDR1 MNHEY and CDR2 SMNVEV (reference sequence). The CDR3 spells CASSLTGGRGLLEAFF. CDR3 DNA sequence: TGTGCCAGCAGTTTAACGGGCGGCAGGGGGCTCTTAGAAGCTTTCTTT.

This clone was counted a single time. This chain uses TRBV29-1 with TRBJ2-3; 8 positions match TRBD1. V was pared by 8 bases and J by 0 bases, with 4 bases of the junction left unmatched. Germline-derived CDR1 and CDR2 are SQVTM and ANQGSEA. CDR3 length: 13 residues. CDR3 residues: CSLRTGSTDTQYF. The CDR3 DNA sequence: TGCAGCCTCCGGACAGGGAGCACAGATACGCAGTATTTT.

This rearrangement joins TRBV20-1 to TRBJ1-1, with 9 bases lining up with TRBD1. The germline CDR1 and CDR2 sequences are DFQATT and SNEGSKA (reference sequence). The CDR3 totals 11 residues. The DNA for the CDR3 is TGCGGCTGGGACAGGGATACTGAAGCTTTCTTT. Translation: CGWDRDTEAFF.

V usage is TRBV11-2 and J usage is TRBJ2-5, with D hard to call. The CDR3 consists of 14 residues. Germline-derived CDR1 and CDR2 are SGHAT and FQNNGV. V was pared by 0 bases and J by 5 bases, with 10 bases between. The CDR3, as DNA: TGTGCCAGCAGCTTAGACTTGGGCGCCGAGACCCAGTACTTC. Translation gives CASSLDLGAETQYF.

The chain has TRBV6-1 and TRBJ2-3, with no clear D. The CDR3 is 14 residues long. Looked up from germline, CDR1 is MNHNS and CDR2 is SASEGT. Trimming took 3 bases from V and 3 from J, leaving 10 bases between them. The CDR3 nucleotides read TGTGCCAGCAGTGAGCGGATAGGAACAGATACGCAGTATTTT. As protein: CASSERIGTDTQYF.

CDR3 sequence: CASSQPAGGQVGQETQYF. The CDR3, as DNA: TGCGCCAGCAGCCAACCGGCGGGAGGACAGGTGGGGCAAGAGACCCAGTACTTC. V and J are TRBV4-1 and TRBJ2-5; a weak D match, TRBD2 (8 bases). Between the trimmed V and J ends, which lost 2 bases and 2 bases, there was a span of 21 bases. The CDR3 sequence is 18 residues long. CDR1 is MGHRA, CDR2 YSYEKL, per germline.

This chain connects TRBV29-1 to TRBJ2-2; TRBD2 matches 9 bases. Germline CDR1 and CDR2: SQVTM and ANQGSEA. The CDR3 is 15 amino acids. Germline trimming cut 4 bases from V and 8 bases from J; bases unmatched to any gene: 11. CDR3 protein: CSVVSVSGSAGELFF. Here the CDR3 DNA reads TGCAGCGTTGTGTCGGTTAGCGGGAGTGCTGGGGAGCTGTTTTTT.

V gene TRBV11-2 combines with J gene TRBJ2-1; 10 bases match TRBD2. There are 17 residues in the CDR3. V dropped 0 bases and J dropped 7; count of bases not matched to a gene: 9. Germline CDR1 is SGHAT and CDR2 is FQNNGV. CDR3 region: CASSLDASGRLRNEQFF. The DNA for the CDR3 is TGTGCCAGCAGCTTAGATGCTAGCGGGAGATTGAGGAATGAGCAGTTCTTC.

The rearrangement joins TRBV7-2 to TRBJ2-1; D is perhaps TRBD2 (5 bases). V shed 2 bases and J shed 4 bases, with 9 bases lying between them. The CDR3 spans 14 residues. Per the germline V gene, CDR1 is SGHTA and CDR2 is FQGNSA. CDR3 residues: CASSLITGYNEQFF. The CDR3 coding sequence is TGTGCCAGCAGCTTAATTACGGGGTACAATGAGCAGTTCTTC.

Here the CDR3 DNA reads TGCGCCAGCAGCCAAGAAGAGACGGACAGGCGCCCCTACAATGAGCAGTTCTTC. This sequence encodes CASSQEETDRRPYNEQFF. The chain couples TRBV4-1 to TRBJ2-1; 7 nucleotides match TRBD1. The CDR3 extends over 18 amino acids. Germline-derived CDR1 and CDR2 are MGHRA and YSYEKL. J was trimmed by 2 bases and V by 0 bases; bases with no gene match: 10.